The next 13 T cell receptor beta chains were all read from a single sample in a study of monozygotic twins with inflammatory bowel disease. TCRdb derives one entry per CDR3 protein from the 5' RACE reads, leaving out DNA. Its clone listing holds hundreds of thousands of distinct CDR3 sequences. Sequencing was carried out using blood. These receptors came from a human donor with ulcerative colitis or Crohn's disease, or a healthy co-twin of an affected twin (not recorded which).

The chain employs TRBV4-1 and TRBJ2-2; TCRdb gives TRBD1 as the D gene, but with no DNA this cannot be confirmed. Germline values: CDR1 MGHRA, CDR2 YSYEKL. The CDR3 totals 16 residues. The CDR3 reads CASSQVSRGRDGELFF.

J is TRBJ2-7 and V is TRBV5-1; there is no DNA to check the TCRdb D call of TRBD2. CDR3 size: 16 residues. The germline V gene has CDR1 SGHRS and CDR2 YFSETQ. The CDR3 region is CASSHGGASGSYEQYF.

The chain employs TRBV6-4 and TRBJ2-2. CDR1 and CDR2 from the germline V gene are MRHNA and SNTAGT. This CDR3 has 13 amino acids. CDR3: CASSDLNTGELFF.

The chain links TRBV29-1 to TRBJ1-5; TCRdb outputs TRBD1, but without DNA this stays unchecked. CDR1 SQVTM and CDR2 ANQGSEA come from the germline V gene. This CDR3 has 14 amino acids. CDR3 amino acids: CSTRDSWMDQPQHF.

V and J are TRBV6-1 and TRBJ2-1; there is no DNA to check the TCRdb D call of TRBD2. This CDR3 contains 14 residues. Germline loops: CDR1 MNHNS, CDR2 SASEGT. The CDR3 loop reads CASWPSGRSNEQFF.

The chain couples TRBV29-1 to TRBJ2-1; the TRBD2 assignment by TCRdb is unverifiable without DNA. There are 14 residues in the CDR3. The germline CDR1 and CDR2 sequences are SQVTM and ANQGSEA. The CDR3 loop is CSVVSGREYNEQFF.

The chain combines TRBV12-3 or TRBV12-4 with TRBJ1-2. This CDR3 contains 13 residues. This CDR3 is CASTHGSTGGYTF.

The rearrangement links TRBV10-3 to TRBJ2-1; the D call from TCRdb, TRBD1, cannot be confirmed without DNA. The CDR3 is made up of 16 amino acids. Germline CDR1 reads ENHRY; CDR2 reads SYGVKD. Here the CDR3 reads CAISESIGGGSNEQFF.

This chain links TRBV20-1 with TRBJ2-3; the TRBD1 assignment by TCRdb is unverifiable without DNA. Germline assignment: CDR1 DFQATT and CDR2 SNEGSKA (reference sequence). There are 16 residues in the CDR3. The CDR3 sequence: CSASVPGQGVSDTQYF.

CDR3 protein: CASSPGQSNYGYTF. This chain connects TRBV19 to TRBJ1-2; lacking DNA, the TRBD1 call made by TCRdb goes unchecked. This CDR3 spans 14 amino acids. Germline CDR1 LNHDA, CDR2 SQIVND (reference sequence). Drawing the rest from reference TRBV19 and TRBJ1-2, the complete variable domain is DGGITQSPKYLFRKEGQNVTLSCEQNLNHDAMYWYRQDPGQGLRLIYYSQIVNDFQKGDIAEGYSVSREKKESFPLTVTSAQKNPTAFYLCASSPGQSNYGYTFGSGTRLTVV.

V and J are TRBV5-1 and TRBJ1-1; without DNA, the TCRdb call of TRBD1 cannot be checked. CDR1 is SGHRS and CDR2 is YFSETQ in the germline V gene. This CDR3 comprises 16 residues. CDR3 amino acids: CASSLSGGAEITEAFF.

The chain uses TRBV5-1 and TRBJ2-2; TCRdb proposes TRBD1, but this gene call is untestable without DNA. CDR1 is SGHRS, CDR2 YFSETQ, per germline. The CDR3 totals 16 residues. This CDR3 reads CASSVGQGVNTGELFF.

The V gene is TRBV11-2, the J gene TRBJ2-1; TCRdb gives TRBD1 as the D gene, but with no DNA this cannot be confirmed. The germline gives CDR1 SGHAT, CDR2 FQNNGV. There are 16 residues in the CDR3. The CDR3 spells CASSLTGTGVRNEQFF.